This TCR beta chain stems from a study of T cells in tumors after PD-1 blockade. About the study: Excluded were patients with checkpoint blockade, immunosuppressants, or radiotherapy or other anti-cancer therapy within 4 weeks.

The assay was immunoSEQ multiplex PCR, and TCRdb's table has in-frame clones only and misses some. The table shows 14,000 or so clones, with about 84% occurring only once. This CDR3 has 13 residues. Trimming shortened V by 4 bases and J by 1 base, and 7 bases separated the two germline ends. The rearrangement uses TRBV12-3 or TRBV12-4 and TRBJ1-1; D is unclear. This clonotype was obtained from a human donor with basal cell carcinoma. The material was PBMCs, obtained after anti-PD-1 treatment. The CDR3 nucleotides read TGTGCCAGCAGTTCACAGAGGAACACTGAAGCTTTCTTT. Protein: CASSSQRNTEAFF.